The clone carrying this T cell receptor (beta chain) occurred a few times. The antigen remains undetermined. Both 60 Vbeta primers and 13 Jbeta primers went into the PCR. Original handling: The count from a later analysis was 79 million or so unique TCR beta chains, 9.5 million to 11 million of them shared. Sequencing used immunoSEQ multiplex PCR; TCRdb keeps in-frame clones, though not all of them. The DNA was the basis for D and trimming; V, J and clone size are from that table. The repertoire holds under 200,000 clones, around 75% seen once, with roughly 7.8% in the top ten. The record originates from a study of cytomegalovirus exposure and HLA in healthy donors. Study results and limitations: The authors excluded some V segments, including TRBV6-2 and TRBV6-3, as indistinguishable. Published work reported that the classifier diagnosed cytomegalovirus status with high specificity and sensitivity.

CDR1 and CDR2 (germline): LNHDA, SQIVND (reference sequence). CDR3 length: 18 residues. The ends were cut back, 5 bases at V and 1 base at J, with 18 bases in the middle. This chain joins TRBV19 and TRBJ2-6, with D possibly being TRBD1 (6 bases). What was sequenced was PBMCs. The receptor comes from a woman aged 35 to 49 in good health and CMV-seropositive. CDR3 sequence: CASSPITGSLSGANVLTF. The DNA for the CDR3 is TGTGCCAGTAGTCCGATAACAGGGTCACTTTCTGGGGCCAACGTCCTGACTTTC.